The 20 T cell receptor beta chains given below trace back to one sample, sequenced in a study of blood T cells in healthy people across ages. Alongside a J-beta primer mix, a sample-barcoded 5' primer served in a second PCR lasting about 7 to 12 cycles. Via MiXCR, TCRdb re-called the 5' RACE reads, giving one row per CDR3 protein. The sample yields about 1.4 million distinct CDR3 sequences, almost 60% seen once. Sequencing was done on a sample of blood. These receptors came from a man between 18 and 35 years old in good health.

The sample holds a few counts of this clonotype. This sequence joins TRBV27 and TRBJ2-3, with D uncertain. Trimming shortened V by 6 bases and J by 0 bases, and 10 bases separated the two germline ends. The CDR3 runs to 14 residues. Germline V lookup: CDR1 MNHEY, CDR2 SMNVEV (reference sequence). The DNA of the CDR3 is TGTGCCAGCAGGCTGCGTACTAGCACAGATACGCAGTATTTT. It yields the protein CASRLRTSTDTQYF.

J is TRBJ2-2 and V is TRBV29-1, with 7 bases matching TRBD1. With 7 bases clipped from V and 5 bases from J, the junction kept 13 bases outside the gene matches. Germline CDR1 is SQVTM and CDR2 is ANQGSEA. There are 15 residues in the CDR3. DNA for the CDR3: TGCAGCGCGGCCACCGGGACAGTGAAGACCGGGGAGCTGTTTTTT. Its translation: CSAATGTVKTGELFF.

The genes are TRBV7-2 and TRBJ2-4, with D hard to call. Germline V lookup: CDR1 SGHTA, CDR2 FQGNSA. Trimming stripped 0 bases from V and 5 bases from J, with 11 bases between. The CDR3 runs 15 residues. The chain's CDR3 is CASSLASGFENIQYF. The DNA of the CDR3 is TGTGCCAGCAGCTTAGCATCCGGGTTCGAAAACATTCAGTACTTC. Full variable domain (remainder filled in from reference TRBV7-2 and TRBJ2-4): GAGVSQSPSNKVTEKGKDVELRCDPISGHTALYWYRQSLGQGLEFLIYFQGNSAPDKSGLPSDRFSAERTGGSVSTLTIQRTQQEDSAVYLCASSLASGFENIQYFGAGTRLSVL.

The genes are TRBV6-2 or TRBV6-3 and TRBJ2-7, with D possibly matching TRBD1 (5 bases). Germline CDR1 MNHEY, CDR2 SVGEGT. V was pared by 2 bases and J by 6 bases, with 14 bases between. The CDR3 runs 14 residues. The CDR3 nucleotides are TGTGCCAGCAGTTACGGGGCCACCTTCGGCGAGCAGTACTTC. Its protein is CASSYGATFGEQYF.

For this clonotype: One junction end does not reproduce the germline sequence, and a read error may be involved. The chain recombines TRBV4-1 with TRBJ2-7; 7 nucleotides match TRBD1. The V gene's germline CDR1 is MGHRA and CDR2 YSYEKL. The CDR3 has 15 residues. CDR3 protein: CASSQASRQGYGQYF. In DNA, the CDR3 is TGCGCCAGCAGCCAAGCCAGCAGACAGGGCTACGGGCAGTACTTC.

This clonotype showed up just a few times. CDR3: CASSRTGAGGYTF. DNA of the CDR3: TGTGCCAGCAGCCGGACAGGGGCAGGAGGCTACACCTTC. The chain has TRBV7-2 and TRBJ1-2; 9 bases are a match to TRBD1. Unmatched junction bases numbered 6, after V lost 5 bases and J lost 8 bases. This CDR3 is 13 amino acids long. Germline CDR1 and CDR2: SGHTA and FQGNSA.

V gene TRBV4-1 combines with J gene TRBJ1-2; 7 bases fit TRBD1. V lost 0 bases and J lost 4; bases outside the gene matches: 2. The CDR3 is 14 amino acids. CDR1 and CDR2 (germline): MGHRA, YSYEKL. The CDR3 nucleotides are TGCGCCAGCAGCCAAGAGGGACAGACCTATGGCTACACCTTC. Its protein is CASSQEGQTYGYTF.

This chain links TRBV7-9 with TRBJ1-1; the D gene is possibly TRBD1 (6 bases). CDR3 size: 12 residues. Germline loops: CDR1 SEHNR, CDR2 FQNEAQ (reference sequence). V lost 5 bases, J lost 12 bases, and 16 bases lay in between. CDR3 sequence: CASSPLRDNPFF. The CDR3 nucleotides are TGTGCCAGCAGCCCCCTCCGGGACAATCCTTTCTTT.

This clonotype was seen a handful of times. A read error may account for a junction end that differs from germline. J is TRBJ2-5 and V is TRBV7-7, with a weak D call TRBD1 (5 bases). CDR1 and CDR2 from the germline V gene are SSHAT and FNYEAQ (reference sequence). CDR3 length equals 13 residues. The chain's CDR3 is CASSSISGETQYF. Here the CDR3 DNA reads TGTGCTAGCAGCTCCATCTCAGGGGAGACCCAGTACTTC.

In this sample, this clonotype turned up once. V gene TRBV20-1 combines with J gene TRBJ2-7; TRBD2 matches 15 bases. CDR3 size: 20 residues. The V segment lost 6 bases and the J segment 2 bases; nucleotides outside the gene matches: 20. Germline V lookup: CDR1 DFQATT, CDR2 SNEGSKA (reference sequence). Written as DNA, the CDR3 is TGCAGTGCGCACGCTCCTGCCGGGACTAGCGGGGGGCTCCATGCCTACGAGCAGTACTTC. It yields the protein CSAHAPAGTSGGLHAYEQYF.

V and J are TRBV6-1 and TRBJ2-7, with 12 nucleotides matching TRBD1. V lost 5 bases to trimming and J lost 6 bases; unmatched junction nucleotides: 5. Germline CDR1 MNHNS, CDR2 SASEGT. The CDR3 runs to 14 residues. CDR3 nucleotides: TGTGCCAGCAGTCCCGGGACAGGGGGCGTCGAGCAGTACTTC. Translation: CASSPGTGGVEQYF.

This chain connects TRBV27 to TRBJ2-1; D possibly corresponds to TRBD1 (6 bases). The V and J ends lost 6 bases and 0 bases respectively, with 12 bases between them. CDR1 and CDR2 (germline): MNHEY, SMNVEV (reference sequence). The CDR3 spans 15 residues. The DNA of the CDR3 is TGTGCCAGCAGCGACGGGACAAACTCCTACAATGAGCAGTTCTTC. This encodes CASSDGTNSYNEQFF.

CDR3 protein: CASSLTPTSTDTQYF. The DNA for the CDR3 is TGTGCCAGCAGCTTGACTCCTACTAGCACAGATACGCAGTATTTT. J is TRBJ2-3 and V is TRBV5-5; no firm D call. This CDR3 region has 15 residues. Germline V gene sequence: CDR1 SGHKS, CDR2 YYEKEE (reference sequence). V lost 1 base and J lost 0, with 9 bases in between.

The table lists this clonotype with a few counts. The J gene is TRBJ2-3, the V gene TRBV27, with a weak D call TRBD1 (5 bases). V lost 3 bases, J lost 4 bases, and 8 bases lay in between. The length of the CDR3 is 13 residues. From germline, CDR1 is MNHEY and CDR2 SMNVEV (reference sequence). CDR3 sequence (DNA): TGTGCCAGCAGTTTTAGGGGCGCAGATACGCAGTATTTT. Its protein is CASSFRGADTQYF.

The genes are TRBV7-9 and TRBJ1-4; D is unresolved. The CDR3 sequence is 16 residues long. The V gene's germline CDR1 is SEHNR and CDR2 FQNEAQ (reference sequence). V was shortened by 5 bases and J by 7 bases, with 20 bases between the two germline ends. The CDR3 sequence: CASSHGRTPVGEKLFF. For the CDR3, the DNA is TGTGCCAGCAGCCATGGCAGGACCCCCGTGGGTGAAAAACTGTTTTTT.

The V gene is TRBV15, the J gene TRBJ2-7, with unresolved D. Trimming shortened V by 6 bases and J by 1 base, and 13 bases separated the two germline ends. The germline V gene has CDR1 LNHNV and CDR2 YYDKDF (reference sequence). The CDR3 loop spans 14 amino acids. CDR3 coding DNA: TGTGCCACCAGTGGAGAGCTCCTGTCCTACGAGCAGTACTTC. It is translated as CATSGELLSYEQYF. Supplemented by reference TRBV15 and TRBJ2-7, the full variable domain reads DAMVIQNPRYQVTQFGKPVTLSCSQTLNHNVMYWYQQKSSQAPKLLFHYYDKDFNNEADTPDNFQSRRPNTSFCFLDIRSPGLGDTAMYLCATSGELLSYEQYFGPGTRLTVT.

The rearrangement links TRBV6-5 to TRBJ2-7; possible D gene TRBD1, 6 bases. The CDR3 runs 15 residues. V was clipped by 6 bases and J by 0 bases, with 15 bases between them. Germline values: CDR1 MNHEY, CDR2 SVGAGI. The DNA of the CDR3 is TGTGCCAGCAGGCCTAGTCCAGGGGCCTCCTACGAGCAGTACTTC. It encodes CASRPSPGASYEQYF.

This rearrangement joins TRBV7-4 to TRBJ1-1; the D gene is possibly TRBD1 (5 bases). Looked up from germline, CDR1 is SGHVT and CDR2 is SQSDAQ. V shed 6 bases and J shed 11 bases, with 22 bases lying between them. The CDR3 totals 14 residues. The CDR3 DNA is TGTGCCAGCAGTCATGAGGCCTCCTCCCAGGGCGCTTTCTTT. It codes for CASSHEASSQGAFF.

With regard to this clonotype: One junction end disagrees with the germline gene, perhaps due to a read error. The chain is built from TRBV7-2 and TRBJ2-5; TRBD2 matches 8 bases. Germline V gene data show CDR1 as SGHTA and CDR2 as FQGNSA. The CDR3 extends over 15 amino acids. Written as DNA, the CDR3 is TGTGTCAGCAGCTTAGCGGGGACTAACCAAGAGACCCAGTACTTC. Translated: CVSSLAGTNQETQYF.

This clonotype has a handful of counts. The chain has TRBV28 and TRBJ1-2; D gene ambiguous. With 4 bases removed from V and 1 base from J, the gap between germline ends came to 7 bases. This CDR3 has 13 amino acids. The germline V gene has CDR1 MDHEN and CDR2 SYDVKM. The CDR3 DNA follows: TGTGCCAGCAGTTCGGCCCTTAACTATGGCTACACCTTC. Translating it yields CASSSALNYGYTF.